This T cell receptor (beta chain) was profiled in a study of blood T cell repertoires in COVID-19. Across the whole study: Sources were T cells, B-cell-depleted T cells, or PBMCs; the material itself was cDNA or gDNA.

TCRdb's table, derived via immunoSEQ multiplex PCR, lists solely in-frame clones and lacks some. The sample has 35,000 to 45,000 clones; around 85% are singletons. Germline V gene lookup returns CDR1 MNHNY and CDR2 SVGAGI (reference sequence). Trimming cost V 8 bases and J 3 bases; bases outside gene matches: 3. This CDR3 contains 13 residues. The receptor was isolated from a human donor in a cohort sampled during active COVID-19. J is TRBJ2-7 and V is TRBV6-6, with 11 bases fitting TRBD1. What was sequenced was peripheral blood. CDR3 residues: CASGGTGGYEQYF. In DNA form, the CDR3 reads TGTGCCAGCGGTGGGACAGGGGGCTACGAGCAGTACTTC.